The source of this TCR beta chain is a study of blood T cell repertoires in COVID-19. Using immunoSEQ multiplex PCR, the repertoire was profiled, and TCRdb retains in-frame clones only, with some absent. The sample includes around 150,000 clones, about nine tenths of them seen just once. The clonotype originates from a young man with COVID-19, enrolled during active disease. The specimen sequenced was peripheral blood.

Here the CDR3 reads CASLQGSLGDYGYTF. CDR3 in DNA: TGTGCCAGCCTACAGGGATCCCTCGGAGACTATGGCTACACCTTC. The gene calls are TRBV2 and TRBJ1-2; a possible D gene is TRBD1 (6 bases). V was clipped by 8 bases and J by 3 bases, with 19 bases between them. Germline CDR1 reads SNHLY; CDR2 reads FYNNEI. The CDR3 has 15 amino acids.